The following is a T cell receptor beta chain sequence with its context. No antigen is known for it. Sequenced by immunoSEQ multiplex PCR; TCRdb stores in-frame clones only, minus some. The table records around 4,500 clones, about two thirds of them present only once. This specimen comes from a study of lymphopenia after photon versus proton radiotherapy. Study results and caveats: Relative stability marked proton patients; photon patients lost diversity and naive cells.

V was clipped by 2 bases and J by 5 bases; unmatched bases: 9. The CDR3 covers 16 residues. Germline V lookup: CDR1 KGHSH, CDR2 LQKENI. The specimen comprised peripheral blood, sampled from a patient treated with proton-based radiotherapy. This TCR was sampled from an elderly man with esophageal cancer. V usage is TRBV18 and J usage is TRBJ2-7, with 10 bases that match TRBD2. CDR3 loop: CASSPRLAGDFNEQYF. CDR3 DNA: TGTGCCAGCTCACCAAGGCTAGCGGGAGATTTCAACGAGCAGTACTTC.